This TCR beta chain originates from a study of cytomegalovirus exposure and HLA in healthy donors. Looked up from germline, CDR1 is SGHDT and CDR2 is YYEEEE. V gave up 3 bases and J gave up 4 bases, with 10 bases separating them. The CDR3 sequence is 13 residues long. PCR used 60 Vbeta primers and 13 Jbeta primers. Clones were read by immunoSEQ multiplex PCR, and TCRdb kept only the in-frame ones, dropping some. This sample has about 200,000 clones, with 75% to 85% found just once. The chain joins TRBV5-6 to TRBJ2-5; possible D gene TRBD1, 6 bases. Sequencing was performed on PBMCs. The clonotype was recovered from a male donor in good health and CMV-seropositive. This chain's CDR3 is CASSYGTSETQYF. CDR3 DNA sequence: TGTGCCAGCAGCTACGGGACATCAGAGACCCAGTACTTC.